A single sample is the source of the 10 T cell receptor beta chains below, sequenced in a study of blood T cell repertoires in COVID-19. Profiled with immunoSEQ multiplex PCR; TCRdb holds only in-frame clones, not every one. The repertoire has about 52,000 clones, 89% of them found once; the top ten carry 9%. Sequenced material: peripheral blood. The source is a man of 80 years or more with active or convalescent COVID-19.

The chain combines TRBV5-5 with TRBJ1-1; tentatively, D is TRBD1 (6 bases). The CDR3 covers 14 residues. The germline V gene encodes CDR1 SGHKS and CDR2 YYEKEE (reference sequence). Trimming shortened V by 0 bases and J by 3 bases, and 9 bases separated the two germline ends. The CDR3: CASSLEYRDTEAFF. In DNA, the CDR3 is TGTGCCAGCAGCTTGGAGTACAGGGACACTGAAGCTTTCTTT.

CDR3 region: CASSFQNLNTEAFF. The CDR3 coding sequence is TGTGCCAGCAGTTTTCAGAATCTGAACACTGAAGCTTTCTTT. This chain uses TRBV28 with TRBJ1-1; D unclear. The V and J ends lost 3 bases and 0 bases respectively, with 8 bases between them. The germline gives CDR1 MDHEN, CDR2 SYDVKM. This CDR3 spans 14 amino acids. The variable domain in full, with the rest retrieved from reference TRBV28 and TRBJ1-1, is DVKVTQSSRYLVKRTGEKVFLECVQDMDHENMFWYRQDPGLGLRLIYFSYDVKMKEKGDIPEGYSVSREKKERFSLILESASTNQTSMYLCASSFQNLNTEAFFGQGTRLTVV.

J is TRBJ2-3 and V is TRBV5-1, with TRBD2 matching over 14 bases. Germline V lookup: CDR1 SGHRS, CDR2 YFSETQ. The length of the CDR3 is 16 residues. V was clipped by 2 bases and J by 3 bases; unmatched bases: 2. In DNA, the CDR3 is TGCGCCAGCAGCTTCCGACTAGCGGGAGGGACAGATACGCAGTATTTT. This translates into CASSFRLAGGTDTQYF.

The count of this clone is one. This rearrangement joins TRBV5-1 to TRBJ2-7, with D perhaps matching TRBD1 (6 bases). CDR3 size: 15 residues. V lost 2 bases to trimming and J lost 1 base, with 13 bases between them. Per the germline V gene, CDR1 is SGHRS and CDR2 is YFSETQ. CDR3 residues: CASSFSRDTSYEQYF. CDR3 in DNA: TGCGCCAGCAGCTTCTCCCGGGACACGTCCTACGAGCAGTACTTC.

The chain uses TRBV11-2 and TRBJ1-5; D is ambiguous. Germline-derived CDR1 and CDR2 are SGHAT and FQNNGV. CDR3 size: 15 residues. The V and J ends lost 0 bases and 1 base respectively, with 7 bases between them. CDR3 residues: CASSLDAQSNQPQHF. The DNA for the CDR3 is TGTGCCAGCAGCTTAGACGCGCAAAGCAATCAGCCCCAGCATTTT.

The rearrangement links TRBV1 to TRBJ2-3; TRBD2, the D gene given by the table, was not confirmed from the DNA. TRBV1 is listed as a pseudogene. The CDR3 has 15 amino acids. The CDR3 bases are TGCACCAGCAGTCGCCACCTAGCCGGCACAGATACGCAGTATTTT. It translates to CTSSRHLAGTDTQYF.

The DNA of the CDR3 is TGTGCCAGCAGCTTAGGGCCCCTGGCAGGCAATTCGGAGCAGTTCTTC. It specifies CASSLGPLAGNSEQFF. This sequence joins TRBV7-6 and TRBJ2-1; no reliable D call. In germline, CDR1 is SGHVS, CDR2 FNYEAQ. Trimming removed 1 base from V and 10 bases from J, with 20 bases in between. This CDR3 is 16 amino acids long.

Details on this clone: A read error may account for a junction end that differs from germline. The chain uses TRBV29-1 and TRBJ2-3; TRBD1 matches 9 bases. This CDR3 contains 13 residues. The germline gives CDR1 SQVTM, CDR2 ANQGSEA. The chain's CDR3 is CSVTATGGASQNF. In DNA form, the CDR3 reads TGCAGCGTTACTGCAACAGGGGGCGCTTCCCAGAATTTT.

This chain connects TRBV25-1 to TRBJ2-5, with D perhaps matching TRBD1 (5 bases). CDR3 size: 14 residues. Germline V gives CDR1 MGHDK, CDR2 SYGVNS. With 0 bases removed from V and 6 bases from J, the gap between germline ends came to 11 bases. The CDR3 sequence is CASSEYKGLKTQYF. The CDR3 region has the DNA TGTGCCAGCAGTGAATATAAGGGGTTGAAGACCCAGTACTTC.

This chain uses TRBV7-2 with TRBJ1-2; D unclear. The CDR3 has 13 amino acids. V lost 6 bases and J 4 bases, leaving 12 bases between the germline ends. CDR1 and CDR2 from the germline V gene are SGHTA and FQGNSA. The CDR3 loop is CASSPDGAYGYTF. The CDR3 coding sequence is TGTGCCAGCAGTCCAGACGGAGCCTATGGCTACACCTTC.